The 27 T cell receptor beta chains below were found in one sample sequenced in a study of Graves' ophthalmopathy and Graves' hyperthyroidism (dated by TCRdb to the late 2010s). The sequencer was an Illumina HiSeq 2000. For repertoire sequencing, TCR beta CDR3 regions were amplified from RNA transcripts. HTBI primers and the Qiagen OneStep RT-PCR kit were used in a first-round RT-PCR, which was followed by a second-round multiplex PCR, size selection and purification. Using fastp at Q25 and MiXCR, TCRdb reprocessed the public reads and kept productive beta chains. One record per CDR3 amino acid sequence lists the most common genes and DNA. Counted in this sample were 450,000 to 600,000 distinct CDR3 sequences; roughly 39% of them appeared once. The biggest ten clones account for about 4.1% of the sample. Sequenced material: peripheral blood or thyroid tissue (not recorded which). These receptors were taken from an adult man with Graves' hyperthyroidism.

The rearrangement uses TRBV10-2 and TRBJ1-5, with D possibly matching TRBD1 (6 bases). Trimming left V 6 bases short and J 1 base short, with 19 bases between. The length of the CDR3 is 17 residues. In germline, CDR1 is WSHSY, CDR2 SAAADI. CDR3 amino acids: CASSGLAGAGSNQPQHF. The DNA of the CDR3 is TGCGCCAGCAGCGGACTAGCGGGGGCGGGAAGCAATCAGCCCCAGCATTTT.

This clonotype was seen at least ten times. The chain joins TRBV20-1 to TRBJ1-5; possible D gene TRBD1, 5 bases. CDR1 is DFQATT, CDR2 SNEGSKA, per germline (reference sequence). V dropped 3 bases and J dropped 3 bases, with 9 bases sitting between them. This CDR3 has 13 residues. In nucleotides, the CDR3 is TGCAGTGCTAGTGTGGACAACAATCAGCCCCAGCATTTT. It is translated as CSASVDNNQPQHF.

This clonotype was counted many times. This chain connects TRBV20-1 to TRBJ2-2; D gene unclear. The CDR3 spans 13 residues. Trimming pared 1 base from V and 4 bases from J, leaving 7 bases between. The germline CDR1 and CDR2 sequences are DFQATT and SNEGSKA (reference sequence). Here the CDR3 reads CSARALLTGELFF. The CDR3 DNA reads TGCAGTGCTAGAGCTCTTCTCACCGGGGAGCTGTTTTTT.

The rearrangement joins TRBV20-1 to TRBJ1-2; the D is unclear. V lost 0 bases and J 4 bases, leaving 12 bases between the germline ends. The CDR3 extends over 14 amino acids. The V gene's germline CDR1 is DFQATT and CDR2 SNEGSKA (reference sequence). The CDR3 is CSARDEGQLYGYTF. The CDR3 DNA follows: TGCAGTGCTAGAGATGAAGGGCAACTCTATGGCTACACCTTC.

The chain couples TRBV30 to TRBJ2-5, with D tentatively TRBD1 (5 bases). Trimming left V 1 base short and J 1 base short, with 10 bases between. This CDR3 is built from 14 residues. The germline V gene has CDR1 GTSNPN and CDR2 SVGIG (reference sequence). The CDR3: CAWSEGQGQETQYF. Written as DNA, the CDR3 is TGTGCCTGGAGTGAAGGGCAGGGCCAAGAGACCCAGTACTTC.

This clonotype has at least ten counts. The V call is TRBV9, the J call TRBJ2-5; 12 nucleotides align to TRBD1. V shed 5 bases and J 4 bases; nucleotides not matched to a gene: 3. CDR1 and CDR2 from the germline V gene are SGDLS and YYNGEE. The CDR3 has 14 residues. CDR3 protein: CASSRDRGRETQYF. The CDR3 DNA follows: TGTGCCAGCAGTAGGGACAGGGGGCGAGAGACCCAGTACTTC.

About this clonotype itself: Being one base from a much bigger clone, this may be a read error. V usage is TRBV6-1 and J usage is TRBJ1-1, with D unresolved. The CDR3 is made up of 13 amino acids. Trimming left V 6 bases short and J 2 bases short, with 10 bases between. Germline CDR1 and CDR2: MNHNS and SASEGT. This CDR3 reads CASSPFLNTEAFF. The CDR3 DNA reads TGTGCCAGCAGCCCCTTCCTCAACACTGAAGCTTTCTTT.

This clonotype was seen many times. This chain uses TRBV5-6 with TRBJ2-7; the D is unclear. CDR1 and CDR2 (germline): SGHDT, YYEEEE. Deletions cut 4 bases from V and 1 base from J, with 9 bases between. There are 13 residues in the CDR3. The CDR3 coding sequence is TGTGCCAGCAGCCTTGGACGGTCCTACGAGCAGTACTTC. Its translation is CASSLGRSYEQYF.

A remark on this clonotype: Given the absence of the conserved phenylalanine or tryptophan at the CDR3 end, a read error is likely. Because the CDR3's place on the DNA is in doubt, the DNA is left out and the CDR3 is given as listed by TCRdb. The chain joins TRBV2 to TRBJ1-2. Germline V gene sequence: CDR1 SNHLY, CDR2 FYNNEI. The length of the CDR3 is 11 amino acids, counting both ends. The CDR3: CASSLARIGTS.

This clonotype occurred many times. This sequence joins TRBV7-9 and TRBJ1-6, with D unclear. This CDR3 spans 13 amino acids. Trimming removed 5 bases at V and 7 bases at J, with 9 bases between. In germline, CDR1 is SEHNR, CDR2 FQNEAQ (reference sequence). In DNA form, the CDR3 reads TGTGCCAGCAGCGACACGCCAAATTCACCCCTCCACTTT. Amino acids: CASSDTPNSPLHF. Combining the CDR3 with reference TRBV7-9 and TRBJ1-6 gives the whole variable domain DTGVSQNPRHKITKRGQNVTFRCDPISEHNRLYWYRQTLGQGPEFLTYFQNEAQLEKSRLLSDRFSAERPKGSFSTLEIQRTEQGDSAMYLCASSDTPNSPLHFGNGTRLTVT.

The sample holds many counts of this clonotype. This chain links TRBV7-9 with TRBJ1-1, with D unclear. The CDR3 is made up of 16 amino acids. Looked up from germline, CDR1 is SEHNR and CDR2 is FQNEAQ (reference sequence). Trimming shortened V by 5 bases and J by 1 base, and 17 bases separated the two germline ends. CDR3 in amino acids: CASSPPSGSKNTEAFF. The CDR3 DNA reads TGTGCCAGCAGCCCTCCCTCCGGTTCCAAGAACACTGAAGCTTTCTTT.

The CDR3 sequence: CASSREGVYNSPLHF. CDR3 nucleotides: TGTGCCAGCAGCCGAGAGGGGGTTTATAATTCACCCCTCCACTTT. The chain links TRBV7-2 to TRBJ1-6, with a possible D match to TRBD1 (6 bases). Deletions cut 5 bases from V and 4 bases from J, with 12 bases between. The CDR3 length is 15 residues. Germline V lookup: CDR1 SGHTA, CDR2 FQGNSA.

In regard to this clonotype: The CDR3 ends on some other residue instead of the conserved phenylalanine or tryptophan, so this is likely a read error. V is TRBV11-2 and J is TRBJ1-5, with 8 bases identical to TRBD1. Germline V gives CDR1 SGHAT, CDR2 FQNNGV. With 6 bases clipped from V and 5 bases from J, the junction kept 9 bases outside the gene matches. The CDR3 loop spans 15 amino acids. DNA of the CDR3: TGTGCCAGCAGTTCGCCCATGACAGGGGATCAGCCCCAGCATTCT. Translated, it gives CASSSPMTGDQPQHS.

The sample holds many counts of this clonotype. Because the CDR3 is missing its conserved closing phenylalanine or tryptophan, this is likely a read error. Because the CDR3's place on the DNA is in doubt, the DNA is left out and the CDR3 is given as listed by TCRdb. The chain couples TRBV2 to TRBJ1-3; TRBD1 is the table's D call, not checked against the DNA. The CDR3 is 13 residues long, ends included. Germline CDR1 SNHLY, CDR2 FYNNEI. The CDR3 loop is CASSGSDRSEILL.

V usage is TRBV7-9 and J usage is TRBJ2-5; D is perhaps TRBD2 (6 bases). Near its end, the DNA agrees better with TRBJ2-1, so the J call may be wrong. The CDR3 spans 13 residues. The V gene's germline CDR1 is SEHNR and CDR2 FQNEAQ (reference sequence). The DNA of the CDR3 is TGTGCCAGCAGCGGGTGGTCTAGCGATGAGCAGTTCTTC. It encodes CASSGWSSDEQFF.

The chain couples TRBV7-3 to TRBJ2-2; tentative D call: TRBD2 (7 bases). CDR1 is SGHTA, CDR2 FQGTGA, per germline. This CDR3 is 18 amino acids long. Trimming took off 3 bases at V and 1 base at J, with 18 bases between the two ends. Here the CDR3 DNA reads TGTGCCAGCAGCTTGACAGATTACAGGGAGGGGAACACCGGGGAGCTGTTTTTT. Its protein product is CASSLTDYREGNTGELFF.

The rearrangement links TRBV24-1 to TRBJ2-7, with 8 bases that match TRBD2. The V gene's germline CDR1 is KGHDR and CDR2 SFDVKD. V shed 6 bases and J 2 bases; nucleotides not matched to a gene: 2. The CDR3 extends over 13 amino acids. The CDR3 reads CATSPAGAYEQYF. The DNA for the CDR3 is TGTGCCACCAGTCCAGCGGGAGCCTACGAGCAGTACTTC.

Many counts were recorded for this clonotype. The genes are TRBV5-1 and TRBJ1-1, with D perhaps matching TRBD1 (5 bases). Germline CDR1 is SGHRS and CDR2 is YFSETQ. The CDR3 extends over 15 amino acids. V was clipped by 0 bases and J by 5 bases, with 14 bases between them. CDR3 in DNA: TGCGCCAGCAGCTTGGCGAGGGGCGCAGGGACTGAAGCTTTCTTT. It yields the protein CASSLARGAGTEAFF.

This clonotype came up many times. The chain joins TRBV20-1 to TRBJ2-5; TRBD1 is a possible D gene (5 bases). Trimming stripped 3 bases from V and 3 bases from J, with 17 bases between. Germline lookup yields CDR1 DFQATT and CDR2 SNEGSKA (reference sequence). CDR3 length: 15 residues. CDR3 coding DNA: TGCAGTGCTAGTCGCCCTTCGACAGAAAAAGAGACCCAGTACTTC. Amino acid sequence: CSASRPSTEKETQYF.

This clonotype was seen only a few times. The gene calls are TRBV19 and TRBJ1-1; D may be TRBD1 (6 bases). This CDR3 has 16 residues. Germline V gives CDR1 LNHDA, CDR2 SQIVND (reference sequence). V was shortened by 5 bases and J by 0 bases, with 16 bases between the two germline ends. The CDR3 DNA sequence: TGTGCCAGTAGTTCCCCGACAGGTCAGGTGAACACTGAAGCTTTCTTT. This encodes CASSSPTGQVNTEAFF.

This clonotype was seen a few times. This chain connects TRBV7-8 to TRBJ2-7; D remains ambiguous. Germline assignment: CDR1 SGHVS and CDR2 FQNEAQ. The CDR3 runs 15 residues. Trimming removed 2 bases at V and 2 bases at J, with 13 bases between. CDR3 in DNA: TGTGCCAGCAGCTTAAGGGCGGCAGGAGCCTACGAGCAGTACTTC. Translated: CASSLRAAGAYEQYF.

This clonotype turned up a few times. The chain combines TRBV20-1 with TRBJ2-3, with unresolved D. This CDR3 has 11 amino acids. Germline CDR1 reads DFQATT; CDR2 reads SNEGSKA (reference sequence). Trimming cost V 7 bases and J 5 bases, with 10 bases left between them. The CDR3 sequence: CSVNPQDTQYF. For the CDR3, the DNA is TGCAGTGTCAACCCACAAGATACGCAGTATTTT.

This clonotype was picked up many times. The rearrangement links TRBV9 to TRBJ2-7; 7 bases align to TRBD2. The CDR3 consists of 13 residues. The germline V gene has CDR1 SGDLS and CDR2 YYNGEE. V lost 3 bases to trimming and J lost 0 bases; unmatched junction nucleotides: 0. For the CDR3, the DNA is TGTGCCAGCAGCGCTAGCGGCTCCTACGAGCAGTACTTC. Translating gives CASSASGSYEQYF.

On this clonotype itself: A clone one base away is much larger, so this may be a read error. DNA of the CDR3: TGCAGCGTTGCAGAGGGACGGGGCCCAAATCAGCCCCAGCATTTT. Its translation is CSVAEGRGPNQPQHF. This chain joins TRBV29-1 and TRBJ1-5, with D possibly being TRBD1 (5 bases). The CDR3 has 15 amino acids. Trimming took off 4 bases at V and 4 bases at J, with 17 bases between the two ends. The germline gives CDR1 SQVTM, CDR2 ANQGSEA.

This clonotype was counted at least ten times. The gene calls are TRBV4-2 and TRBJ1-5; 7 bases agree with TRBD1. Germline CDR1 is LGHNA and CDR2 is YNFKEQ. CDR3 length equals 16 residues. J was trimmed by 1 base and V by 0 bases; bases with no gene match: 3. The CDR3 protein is CASSQDGGGSNQPQHF. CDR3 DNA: TGTGCCAGCAGCCAAGATGGAGGGGGCAGCAATCAGCCCCAGCATTTT.

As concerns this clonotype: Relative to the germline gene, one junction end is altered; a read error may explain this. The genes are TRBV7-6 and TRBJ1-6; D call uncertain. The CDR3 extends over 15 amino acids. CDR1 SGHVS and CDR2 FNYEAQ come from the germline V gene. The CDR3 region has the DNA TGTGCCAGCAGCCCAGCAGCGGGTTATAATTCACCCTTCCACTTT. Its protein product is CASSPAAGYNSPFHF.

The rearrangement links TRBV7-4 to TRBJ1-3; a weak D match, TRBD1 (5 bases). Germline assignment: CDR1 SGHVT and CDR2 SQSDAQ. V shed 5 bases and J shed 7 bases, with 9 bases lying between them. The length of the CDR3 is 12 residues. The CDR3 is CASSVGANTIYF. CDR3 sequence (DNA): TGTGCCAGCAGCGTAGGGGCGAACACCATATATTTT.